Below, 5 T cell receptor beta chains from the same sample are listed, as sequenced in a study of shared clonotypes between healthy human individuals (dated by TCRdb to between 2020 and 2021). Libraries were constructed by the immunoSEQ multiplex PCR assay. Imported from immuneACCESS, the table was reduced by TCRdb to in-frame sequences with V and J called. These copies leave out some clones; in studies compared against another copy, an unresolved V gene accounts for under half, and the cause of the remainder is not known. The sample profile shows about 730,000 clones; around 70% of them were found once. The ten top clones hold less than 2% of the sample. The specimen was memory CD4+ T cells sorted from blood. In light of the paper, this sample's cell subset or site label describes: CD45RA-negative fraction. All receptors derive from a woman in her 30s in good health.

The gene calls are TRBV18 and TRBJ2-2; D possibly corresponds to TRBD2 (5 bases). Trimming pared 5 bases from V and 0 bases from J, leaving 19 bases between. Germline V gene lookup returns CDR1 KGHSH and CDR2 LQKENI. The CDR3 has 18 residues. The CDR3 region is CASSGFRGLGANTGELFF. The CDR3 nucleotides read TGTGCCAGCTCAGGTTTTCGCGGACTTGGAGCGAACACCGGGGAGCTGTTTTTT. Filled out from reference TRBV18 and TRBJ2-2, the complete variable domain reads NAGVMQNPRHLVRRRGQEARLRCSPMKGHSHVYWYRQLPEEGLKFMVYLQKENIIDESGMPKERFSAEFPKEGPSILRIQQVVRGDSAAYFCASSGFRGLGANTGELFFGEGSRLTVL.

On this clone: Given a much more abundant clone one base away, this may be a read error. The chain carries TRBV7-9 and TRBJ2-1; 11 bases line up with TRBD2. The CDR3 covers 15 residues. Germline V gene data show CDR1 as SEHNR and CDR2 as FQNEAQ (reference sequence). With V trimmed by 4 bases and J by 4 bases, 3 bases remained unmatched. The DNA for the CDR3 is TGTGCCAGCAGCTCGGGACTAGCGGTTTACAATGAGCAGTTCTTC. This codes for CASSSGLAVYNEQFF.

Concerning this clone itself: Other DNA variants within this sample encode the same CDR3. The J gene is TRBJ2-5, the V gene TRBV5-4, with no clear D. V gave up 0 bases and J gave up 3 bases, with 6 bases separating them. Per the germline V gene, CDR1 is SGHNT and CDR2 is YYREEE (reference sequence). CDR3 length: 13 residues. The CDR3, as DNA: TGTGCCAGCAGCTTGGTTTCGGAAGAGACCCAGTACTTC. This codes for CASSLVSEETQYF.

The CDR3 loop is CSAIGQGYEAFF. The CDR3, as DNA: TGCAGCGCCATAGGACAGGGGTATGAAGCTTTCTTT. The chain joins TRBV29-1 to TRBJ1-1; 9 bases line up with TRBD1. Unmatched junction bases numbered 7, after V lost 7 bases and J lost 7 bases. Germline V gene sequence: CDR1 SQVTM, CDR2 ANQGSEA. The CDR3 spans 12 residues.

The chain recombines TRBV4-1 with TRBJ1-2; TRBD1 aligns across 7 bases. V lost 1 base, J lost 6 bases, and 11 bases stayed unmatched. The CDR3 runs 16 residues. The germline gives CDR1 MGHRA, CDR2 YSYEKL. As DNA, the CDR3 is TGCGCCAGCAGCCAAGGATGGCAGAGACAGGGCCATGGCTACACCTTC. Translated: CASSQGWQRQGHGYTF.